This T cell receptor beta chain was recorded in a study of cytomegalovirus exposure and HLA in healthy donors. PCR employed 60 Vbeta and 13 Jbeta primers. Sequencing was performed with immunoSEQ multiplex PCR; in TCRdb, only in-frame clones are kept and a portion is missing. The table lists approximately 170,000 clones, around 85% of them singletons, with 1% in the top ten. Comments on this clone: The antigen is not known.

Whole-study findings and limits: TCR association rates varied by HLA locus in a later analysis, with DRB1 highest and HLA-C lowest. It was shown in a later analysis that HLA-associated TCR beta chains were more clonally expanded than other, equally common chains. Reported performance of the classifier showed diagnosis of cytomegalovirus status with high specificity and sensitivity.

The sequence came from a boy aged 2 to 10 in good health and CMV-seronegative. Input material: PBMCs.

The CDR3, as DNA: TGTGCCAGCAGCTTACGCAGGGTCGGATTTTACGAGCAGTACTTC. Translated: CASSLRRVGFYEQYF. The J gene is TRBJ2-7, the V gene TRBV7-8, with D maybe TRBD1 (5 bases). The V end was cut by 2 bases, the J end by 4 bases, with 15 bases between. The CDR3 has 15 amino acids. Germline V gives CDR1 SGHVS, CDR2 FQNEAQ. Supplemented by reference TRBV7-8 and TRBJ2-7, the full variable domain reads GAGVSQSPRYKVAKRGQDVALRCDPISGHVSLFWYQQALGQGPEFLTYFQNEAQLDKSGLPSDRFFAERPEGSVSTLKIQRTQQEDSAVYLCASSLRRVGFYEQYFGPGTRLTVT.